The 17 T cell receptor beta chains below all came from one sample that was sequenced in a study of blood T cells in healthy people across ages. Using a J-beta primer mix together with a sample-barcoded 5' primer, a second PCR was run for roughly 6 to 12 cycles. MiXCR, applied by TCRdb to the 5' RACE reads, yields one record per CDR3 protein. Of roughly 800,000 distinct CDR3 sequences listed, 58% are singletons. What was sequenced was blood. All receptors come from a man under 40 in good health.

About this clonotype: Its ends do not fully match the called genes, so a read error is possible. This chain connects TRBV18 to TRBJ1-2, with TRBD1 matching 9 bases. Germline-derived CDR1 and CDR2 are KGHSH and LQKENI. The CDR3 runs to 14 residues. CDR3 in DNA: TGTGTCAGCTCACCGGGACAGGGAAACTATGGCTACACCTTC. Residues: CVSSPGQGNYGYTF.

V usage is TRBV15 and J usage is TRBJ2-1; possible D gene TRBD1, 5 bases. The CDR3 totals 14 residues. V was cut by 0 bases and J by 8 bases, with 11 bases left in between. CDR1 and CDR2 from the germline V gene are LNHNV and YYDKDF (reference sequence). The CDR3 region has the DNA TGTGCCACCAGCAGAGATTTGGGGCCCGATGAGCAGTTCTTC. Translation gives CATSRDLGPDEQFF. Based on the CDR3 plus reference TRBV15 and TRBJ2-1, the full variable domain is DAMVIQNPRYQVTQFGKPVTLSCSQTLNHNVMYWYQQKSSQAPKLLFHYYDKDFNNEADTPDNFQSRRPNTSFCFLDIRSPGLGDTAMYLCATSRDLGPDEQFFGPGTRLTVL.

This chain joins TRBV24-1 and TRBJ2-7; no reliable D call. The CDR3 sequence is 12 residues long. V lost 4 bases and J lost 3, with 6 bases in between. Germline CDR1 and CDR2: KGHDR and SFDVKD. This CDR3 reads CATSDTDYEQYF. CDR3 nucleotides: TGTGCCACCAGTGACACAGACTACGAGCAGTACTTC.

The chain is built from TRBV7-8 and TRBJ2-5, with 10 bases that match TRBD2. TRBJ2-7 explains the end of the DNA better; the J call may be wrong. Germline CDR1 is SGHVS and CDR2 is FQNEAQ. This CDR3 has 18 amino acids. DNA for the CDR3: TGTGCCAGCAGCTTGGGGTCTAGCGGGAGCGTTGGCGTCGACGAGCAGTACTTC. It translates to CASSLGSSGSVGVDEQYF.

This clonotype was seen just once. The chain combines TRBV28 with TRBJ1-2; 9 nucleotides line up with TRBD1. The CDR3 sequence is 14 residues long. V was pared by 3 bases and J by 5 bases, with 4 bases of the junction left unmatched. Germline assignment: CDR1 MDHEN and CDR2 SYDVKM. The CDR3 sequence: CASSFRDRVYGYTF. The CDR3 DNA is TGTGCCAGCAGTTTTAGGGACAGGGTTTATGGCTACACCTTC.

V and J are TRBV20-1 and TRBJ1-1, with 8 bases that match TRBD1. V dropped 6 bases and J dropped 4; count of bases not matched to a gene: 7. CDR1 DFQATT and CDR2 SNEGSKA come from the germline V gene (reference sequence). The CDR3 has 13 amino acids. CDR3 protein: CSAVTDRVTEAFF. CDR3 sequence (DNA): TGCAGTGCAGTTACGGACAGGGTCACTGAAGCTTTCTTT.

This clonotype was seen more than once but under ten times. The chain carries TRBV19 and TRBJ1-2; 8 bases are a match to TRBD1. The CDR3 sequence is 14 residues long. CDR1 and CDR2 from the germline V gene are LNHDA and SQIVND (reference sequence). Trimming at V came to 6 bases and at J to 2 bases, leaving 5 bases not matched to a gene. CDR3 nucleotide sequence: TGTGCCAGTAGGCCCGGGACAGGCAACTATGGCTACACCTTC. Amino acids: CASRPGTGNYGYTF.

In its sample, this clonotype was seen once. The chain uses TRBV4-3 and TRBJ2-5; no definite D call. Germline V lookup: CDR1 LGHNA, CDR2 YSLEER. CDR3 length: 16 amino acids. Trimming removed 6 bases at V and 11 bases at J, with 28 bases between. The CDR3 is CASSPLPSGPLDEQYF. As DNA, the CDR3 is TGCGCCAGCAGTCCCCTACCTAGTGGGCCACTCGATGAGCAGTACTTC.

In this sample, this clonotype turned up many times. This chain links TRBV5-1 with TRBJ2-1; D is ambiguous. Between the trimmed V and J ends, which lost 0 bases and 5 bases, there was a span of 3 bases. This CDR3 comprises 12 residues. Germline V gene sequence: CDR1 SGHRS, CDR2 YFSETQ. The CDR3 region has the DNA TGCGCCAGCAGCTTGGGGGACAATGAGCAGTTCTTC. This translates into CASSLGDNEQFF. Variable domain in full (rest from reference TRBV5-1 and TRBJ2-1): KAGVTQTPRYLIKTRGQQVTLSCSPISGHRSVSWYQQTPGQGLQFLFEYFSETQRNKGNFPGRFSGRQFSNSRSEMNVSTLELGDSALYLCASSLGDNEQFFGPGTRLTVL.

This clonotype was seen a single time. V gene TRBV7-2 combines with J gene TRBJ2-3; weak D call: TRBD2 (6 bases). V shed 2 bases and J shed 3 bases, with 12 bases lying between them. The CDR3 runs to 15 residues. CDR1 SGHTA and CDR2 FQGNSA come from the germline V gene. The CDR3 DNA reads as TGTGCCAGCAGCTTAACCCGACTAGTTACAGATACGCAGTATTTT. Translated: CASSLTRLVTDTQYF.

This clonotype showed up just a few times. The rearrangement uses TRBV5-1 and TRBJ2-1; TRBD2 might be the D (6 bases). The germline gives CDR1 SGHRS, CDR2 YFSETQ. Trimming shortened V by 4 bases and J by 4 bases, and 15 bases separated the two germline ends. The CDR3 length is 15 residues. The CDR3 is CASSPEGAQYNEQFF. As DNA, the CDR3 is TGCGCCAGCAGCCCGGAGGGCGCCCAGTACAATGAGCAGTTCTTC.

This chain connects TRBV29-1 to TRBJ1-2; D not resolved. Per germline, CDR1 SQVTM and CDR2 ANQGSEA. Between the trimmed V and J ends, which lost 7 bases and 2 bases, there was a span of 14 bases. CDR3 length equals 13 residues. The CDR3 coding sequence is TGCAGCGCCGATAATGGTGTGAACTATGGCTACACCTTC. It yields the protein CSADNGVNYGYTF. Supplemented by reference TRBV29-1 and TRBJ1-2, the full variable domain reads SAVISQKPSRDICQRGTSLTIQCQVDSQVTMMFWYRQQPGQSLTLIATANQGSEATYESGFVIDKFPISRPNLTFSTLTVSNMSPEDSSIYLCSADNGVNYGYTFGSGTRLTVV.

This clonotype was counted many times. Possible read error: a much larger clone is one base away. The chain links TRBV27 to TRBJ2-1; D is uncertain. The J call may be wrong; the DNA end is better matched by TRBJ2-7. The CDR3 loop spans 15 amino acids. In germline, CDR1 is MNHEY, CDR2 SMNVEV (reference sequence). Here the CDR3 DNA reads TGTGCCAGCAGTTTATCGGGCAGCTCCTACAATGAGCAGTACTTC. Its protein product is CASSLSGSSYNEQYF.

The chain has TRBV10-3 and TRBJ2-5; 11 bases agree with TRBD2. Germline values: CDR1 ENHRY, CDR2 SYGVKD. Trimming removed 6 bases from V and 12 bases from J; junction bases left unmatched: 15. This CDR3 is 15 amino acids long. CDR3 sequence (DNA): TGTGCCATCAGGGACGGGGGACTAGCGGACTCGGTGAAGTACTTC. As protein: CAIRDGGLADSVKYF.

This chain uses TRBV7-9 with TRBJ1-4; 10 bases map to TRBD1. The CDR3 covers 14 residues. With V trimmed by 8 bases and J by 8 bases, 8 bases remained unmatched. Germline loops: CDR1 SEHNR, CDR2 FQNEAQ (reference sequence). The CDR3 DNA reads TGTGCCAGCGCCGGGACAGGGGAAGAAGAAAAACTGTTTTTT. Its protein is CASAGTGEEEKLFF.

This clonotype was detected a few times. The CDR3 is CASSSPARGQGTQYF. For the CDR3, the DNA is TGTGCCAGCAGCTCCCCTGCCCGCGGACAGGGTACGCAGTATTTT. The V and J genes are TRBV12-3 or TRBV12-4 and TRBJ2-3; 8 bases line up with TRBD1. V dropped 6 bases and J dropped 8; count of bases not matched to a gene: 13. The CDR3 loop spans 15 amino acids.

V is TRBV2 and J is TRBJ2-1, with TRBD1 matching 8 bases. The CDR3 consists of 14 residues. The germline V gene encodes CDR1 SNHLY and CDR2 FYNNEI. The ends lost 8 bases at V and 2 bases at J; junction bases unmatched: 5. In DNA, the CDR3 is TGTGCCAGCGAAAACAGGGGGGCCTACAATGAGCAGTTCTTC. Its protein is CASENRGAYNEQFF.